This T cell receptor (beta chain) was captured in a study of T cell changes during pregnancy in multiple sclerosis. The CDR3 has 14 residues. V lost 3 bases and J 5 bases, leaving 13 bases between the germline ends. Per germline, CDR1 GTSNPN and CDR2 SVGIG (reference sequence). Only in-frame clones appear in the TCRdb table, and some are missing; sequencing was by immunoSEQ multiplex PCR. Of 40,000 or so clones in the sample, about nine tenths were seen once. This specimen was peripheral blood, taken in the third trimester of pregnancy. The sequence was collected from a female donor in good health, enrolled as a control in a pregnancy study. The V gene is TRBV30, the J gene TRBJ2-2; TRBD1 might be the D (5 bases). CDR3 protein: CAWRFAGWTGELFF. The CDR3 coding sequence is TGTGCCTGGAGGTTCGCAGGGTGGACCGGGGAGCTGTTTTTT. The variable domain in full, completed from reference TRBV30 and TRBJ2-2, reads SQTIHQWPATLVQPVGSPLSLECTVEGTSNPNLYWYRQAAGRGLQLLFYSVGIGQISSEVPQNLSASRPQDRQFILSSKKLLLSDSGFYLCAWRFAGWTGELFFGEGSRLTVL.